The 25 T cell receptor beta chains below come from one sample, sequenced in a study of blood T cell repertoires in COVID-19. TCRdb's table, derived via immunoSEQ multiplex PCR, lists solely in-frame clones and lacks some. The data show roughly 350,000 clones, about 93% seen once. Sequencing was done on a sample of peripheral blood. The receptors originated from a woman aged 18-35 years who had recovered from COVID-19.

The chain joins TRBV13 to TRBJ2-1, with 7 bases that match TRBD2. J was trimmed by 8 bases and V by 5 bases; bases with no gene match: 12. Germline V gene data show CDR1 as PRHDT and CDR2 as FYEKMQ (reference sequence). The CDR3 extends over 15 amino acids. The CDR3 loop is CASSTREIQRDEQFF. The CDR3 bases are TGTGCCAGCAGCACGCGGGAGATCCAGAGGGATGAGCAGTTCTTC.

The chain carries TRBV5-1 and TRBJ1-1; 7 bases are shared with TRBD1. Germline-derived CDR1 and CDR2 are SGHRS and YFSETQ. The length of the CDR3 is 16 residues. Unmatched junction bases numbered 6, after V lost 0 bases and J lost 1 base. CDR3 nucleotide sequence: TGCGCCAGCAGCTTGGAACAGGGGTTGGGGAACACTGAAGCTTTCTTT. Protein product: CASSLEQGLGNTEAFF.

This clone was observed a handful of times. The gene calls are TRBV28 and TRBJ1-6; 8 nucleotides align to TRBD1. This CDR3 is 15 amino acids long. Germline CDR1 reads MDHEN; CDR2 reads SYDVKM. V was pared by 2 bases and J by 5 bases, with 2 bases of the junction left unmatched. This chain's CDR3 is CASSLEGQDNSPLHF. In nucleotides, the CDR3 is TGTGCCAGCAGTTTAGAGGGACAGGATAATTCACCCCTCCACTTT.

This chain connects TRBV24-1 to TRBJ2-5, with D possibly matching TRBD1 (6 bases). The germline CDR1 and CDR2 sequences are KGHDR and SFDVKD. The CDR3 extends over 17 amino acids. The V and J ends lost 3 bases and 0 bases respectively, with 16 bases between them. CDR3 loop: CATSDPDRTENQETQYF. CDR3 nucleotides: TGTGCCACCAGTGATCCAGATCGGACAGAAAACCAAGAGACCCAGTACTTC.

This chain links TRBV2 with TRBJ2-1, with D possibly matching TRBD2 (6 bases). Germline CDR1 SNHLY, CDR2 FYNNEI. The germline V and J ends were trimmed by 2 bases and 2 bases, with 16 bases remaining between them. CDR3 length: 17 residues. The CDR3 DNA follows: TGTGCCAGCAGTGAACCGTCGGCGGGACGAGCCTACAATGAGCAGTTCTTC. Protein product: CASSEPSAGRAYNEQFF.

The V gene is TRBV23-1, the J gene TRBJ2-3; D not certain. TRBV23-1 is recorded as an ORF, its role being uncertain. With 0 bases removed from V and 6 bases from J, the gap between germline ends came to 13 bases. The CDR3 has 15 residues. The CDR3 here is CASSQSNKLRDTQYF. As DNA, the CDR3 is TGCGCCAGCAGTCAATCGAACAAACTACGGGATACGCAGTATTTT.

V gene TRBV7-2 combines with J gene TRBJ2-3; TRBD2 agrees at 8 bases. The germline CDR1 and CDR2 sequences are SGHTA and FQGNSA. V lost 3 bases and J lost 5; bases outside the gene matches: 7. CDR3 length: 15 residues. The CDR3 DNA reads as TGTGCCAGCAGCTTTTCACTAGCGGAAGGAGATACGCAGTATTTT. This translates into CASSFSLAEGDTQYF.

This chain joins TRBV4-3 and TRBJ2-1; 9 bases align to TRBD1. J lost 4 bases, V lost 1 base, and 2 bases had no gene match. The germline V gene encodes CDR1 LGHNA and CDR2 YSLEER. This CDR3 has 15 amino acids. CDR3 bases: TGCGCCAGCAGCCAAGTAGGACAGGGGTACAATGAGCAGTTCTTC. It translates to CASSQVGQGYNEQFF.

This CDR3 is CASTLDRGERGYTF. CDR3 in DNA: TGTGCCAGCACCCTCGACAGGGGGGAACGTGGCTACACCTTC. The V and J genes are TRBV7-9 and TRBJ1-2; 9 bases are shared with TRBD1. J gave up 7 bases and V 7 bases, and 10 bases lay outside the gene matches. The germline CDR1 and CDR2 sequences are SEHNR and FQNEAQ (reference sequence). The CDR3 consists of 14 residues.

The chain has TRBV29-1 and TRBJ1-2, with 8 bases matching TRBD1. This CDR3 is built from 16 residues. The V gene's germline CDR1 is SQVTM and CDR2 ANQGSEA. J gave up 5 bases and V 5 bases, and 16 bases lay outside the gene matches. The CDR3 loop reads CSVPDGQGIGRYGYTF. For the CDR3, the DNA is TGCAGCGTTCCCGATGGACAGGGTATAGGGAGGTATGGCTACACCTTC.

This chain joins TRBV7-9 and TRBJ2-1, with no clear D. Germline loops: CDR1 SEHNR, CDR2 FQNEAQ (reference sequence). The CDR3 sequence is 14 residues long. With 1 base removed from V and 6 bases from J, the gap between germline ends came to 10 bases. CDR3 region: CASSLVLRGNEQFF. CDR3 DNA sequence: TGTGCCAGCAGCTTAGTTCTGCGTGGCAATGAGCAGTTCTTC.

V usage is TRBV5-6 and J usage is TRBJ1-2; 8 nucleotides align to TRBD1. V gave up 6 bases and J gave up 7 bases; unmatched junction bases: 5. The V gene's germline CDR1 is SGHDT and CDR2 YYEEEE. The CDR3 loop spans 12 amino acids. CDR3: CASNQGAAGYTF. CDR3 bases: TGTGCCAGCAATCAGGGGGCGGCTGGCTACACCTTC.

The gene calls are TRBV12-3 or TRBV12-4 and TRBJ2-1; 7 nucleotides align to TRBD2. The ends lost 7 bases at V and 8 bases at J; junction bases unmatched: 8. CDR3 length: 13 residues. DNA for the CDR3: TGTGCCAGCACCCCGACTAGCATCGATGAGCAGTTCTTC. Its protein is CASTPTSIDEQFF.

This rearrangement joins TRBV7-9 to TRBJ2-3; 8 bases are shared with TRBD2. This CDR3 has 16 residues. CDR1 and CDR2 from the germline V gene are SEHNR and FQNEAQ (reference sequence). Losses at the gene ends were 5 bases for V and 4 bases for J; bases not matched to a gene: 11. The CDR3 coding sequence is TGTGCCAGCAGCGGGGACGGGAGGGCTGATTCAGATACGCAGTATTTT. This translates into CASSGDGRADSDTQYF.

This rearrangement joins TRBV19 to TRBJ1-2, with no clear D. The V end was cut by 7 bases, the J end by 6 bases, with 15 bases between. In germline, CDR1 is LNHDA, CDR2 SQIVND (reference sequence). This CDR3 comprises 13 residues. CDR3 nucleotides: TGTGCCAGTACAATTCCCCGTGGCCATGGCTACACCTTC. Translated: CASTIPRGHGYTF.

For the CDR3, the DNA is TGTGCCAGCTCACTATCAACAGGGGGCTACGGCTACACCTTC. Its protein is CASSLSTGGYGYTF. The chain uses TRBV18 and TRBJ1-2; 9 positions agree with TRBD1. Germline V CDR1 and CDR2: KGHSH, LQKENI. The junction had 8 bases not matched to a gene; V was cut back by 4 bases and J by 8 bases. The CDR3 consists of 14 residues. Drawing the rest from reference TRBV18 and TRBJ1-2, the complete variable domain is NAGVMQNPRHLVRRRGQEARLRCSPMKGHSHVYWYRQLPEEGLKFMVYLQKENIIDESGMPKERFSAEFPKEGPSILRIQQVVRGDSAAYFCASSLSTGGYGYTFGSGTRLTVV.

In the case of this clone: Additional DNA sequences in this sample encode the identical CDR3. The CDR3 sequence: CASSPTSTDTQYF. DNA of the CDR3: TGTGCCAGCTCGCCTACTAGCACAGATACGCAGTATTTT. The chain carries TRBV18 and TRBJ2-3, with D uncertain. CDR3 length: 13 amino acids. Trimming removed 6 bases from V and 0 bases from J, with 7 bases in between. Germline values: CDR1 KGHSH, CDR2 LQKENI.

The gene calls are TRBV9 and TRBJ2-3, with 8 bases that match TRBD2. Trimming at V came to 0 bases and at J to 0 bases, leaving 6 bases not matched to a gene. Germline loops: CDR1 SGDLS, CDR2 YYNGEE. This CDR3 has 17 residues. This CDR3 is CASSVVREASSTDTQYF. CDR3 nucleotide sequence: TGTGCCAGCAGCGTAGTGCGGGAGGCTTCTAGCACAGATACGCAGTATTTT.

DNA for the CDR3: TGTGCCAGCAGCCTTAGACTAGCGGGGGGGGGAGATACGCAGTATTTT. It yields the protein CASSLRLAGGGDTQYF. V gene TRBV7-2 combines with J gene TRBJ2-3, with TRBD2 matching 14 bases. The V gene end was trimmed by 5 bases and the J gene end by 5 bases; junction bases not matched to a gene: 6. The CDR3 sequence is 16 residues long. Germline loops: CDR1 SGHTA, CDR2 FQGNSA.

This chain joins TRBV10-1 and TRBJ2-1; perhaps TRBD2 as D (6 bases). V was trimmed by 0 bases and J by 7 bases, leaving 22 bases between them. Looked up from germline, CDR1 is WNHNN and CDR2 is SYGVQD (reference sequence). The CDR3 runs to 18 residues. This CDR3 reads CASSESARVGGPLNEQFF. The CDR3 DNA sequence: TGCGCCAGCAGTGAGTCCGCTCGTGTCGGGGGACCTTTGAATGAGCAGTTCTTC.

This clone was seen repeatedly, ten times or more. This rearrangement joins TRBV7-9 to TRBJ2-3, with a tentative D call TRBD1 (5 bases). The CDR3 totals 18 residues. V gave up 0 bases and J gave up 2 bases, with 18 bases separating them. The V gene's germline CDR1 is SEHNR and CDR2 FQNEAQ (reference sequence). The CDR3 spells CASSLARTGGTNTDTQYF. The CDR3, as DNA: TGTGCCAGCAGCTTAGCGCGCACAGGCGGCACTAACACAGATACGCAGTATTTT.

This clone was picked up a small number of times. One junction end disagrees with the germline gene, perhaps due to a read error. This chain links TRBV9 with TRBJ2-1, with 7 bases aligning to TRBD2. Germline V gene sequence: CDR1 SGDLS, CDR2 YYNGEE. This CDR3 contains 14 residues. CDR3 loop: CASGRVLGYDEQFF. CDR3 DNA sequence: TGTGCCAGCGGGAGGGTCCTCGGCTACGATGAGCAGTTCTTC.

In nucleotides, the CDR3 is TGTGCCAGCAGCAAAACAGGGGCAGGTGAAAAACTGTTTTTT. Translated, it gives CASSKTGAGEKLFF. The rearrangement uses TRBV11-2 and TRBJ1-4; TRBD1 aligns across 7 bases. The length of the CDR3 is 14 residues. The junction had 7 bases not matched to a gene; V was cut back by 5 bases and J by 7 bases. Looked up from germline, CDR1 is SGHAT and CDR2 is FQNNGV.

The rearrangement uses TRBV20-1 and TRBJ2-1; D not certain. The germline CDR1 and CDR2 sequences are DFQATT and SNEGSKA (reference sequence). This CDR3 comprises 9 residues. The V and J ends lost 4 bases and 10 bases respectively, with 5 bases between them. CDR3 loop: CSATEEQFF. The CDR3, as DNA: TGCAGTGCTACCGAGGAGCAGTTCTTC.

This sequence joins TRBV5-6 and TRBJ1-2; unclear D gene. The V gene's germline CDR1 is SGHDT and CDR2 YYEEEE. CDR3 length equals 14 residues. With 0 bases removed from V and 8 bases from J, the gap between germline ends came to 14 bases. The CDR3 region is CASSLVAAIGGYTF. CDR3 DNA sequence: TGTGCCAGCAGCTTGGTAGCAGCTATCGGGGGCTACACCTTC.